The clone carrying this T cell receptor beta chain was counted only a few times. The antigen is not known. These gene names are mouse names. This sample is part of a study of tissue T cells after allogeneic stem cell transplantation. General study findings and limits: The study did not identify alloreactive or antigen-specific tissue TCRs, and some clones might be persisting host cells. Tissue-detected TCR repertoire was only partly captured by blood and spleen T cells.

Repertoires were generated with immunoSEQ multiplex PCR, while TCRdb's copy carries only in-frame clones and drops some. The sample includes some 10,000 clones, around two fifths of them seen just once. Sample time point: mouse harvest day 7 after allogeneic transplant. The graft held 10^6 splenic CD5+ T cells and 10^7 T-cell-depleted bone marrow cells. Tissues came from B6→BALB/c major-mismatch GVHD mice at day 7 or 14. This receptor was obtained from a female BALB/c mouse given C57BL/6 T cells with graft-versus-host disease after an allogeneic hematopoietic cell transplant. Sequences were obtained from skin.

Incomplete CDR3 DNA: TGTGCCAGCAGTTTTGGGGACTGGGGTCATGCTGAGCAGTTC. Translating it yields CASSFGDWGHAEQF. The whole CDR3 sequence is CASSFGDWGHAEQFF. The V gene is TRBV15, the J gene TRBJ2-1; TRBD2 agrees at 10 bases. Read sequence stops 1 residue before the CDR3 end, and the germline J gene provides the missing end. V lost 3 bases, J lost 5 bases, and 4 bases stayed unmatched. CDR1 is SGHND, CDR2 FRSKSL, per germline. This CDR3 has 15 amino acids.